Listed here is a single TCR beta chain. Authors' analysis steps: Reference gene primers were amplified, and this amplification served to estimate nucleated cell counts. TCRdb's copy holds only in-frame clones and misses some; the assay was immunoSEQ multiplex PCR. V, J and clone size were drawn from that table, and D and trimming were deduced from the DNA. The repertoire holds roughly 120,000 clones, with approximately 85% as singletons. This entry belongs to a study of blood T cell repertoires in COVID-19. Turning to the study itself: Sites in the United States, Italy and Spain provided acute and convalescent COVID-19 samples. Sources were T cells, B-cell-depleted T cells, or PBMCs; the material itself was cDNA or gDNA.

Germline assignment: CDR1 SNHLY and CDR2 FYNNEI. The CDR3 extends over 13 amino acids. V was clipped by 8 bases and J by 5 bases, with 10 bases between them. V gene TRBV2 combines with J gene TRBJ1-6, with D hard to call. This TCR came from a human donor in a cohort sampled during active COVID-19. Sequenced input: peripheral blood. The CDR3 DNA sequence: TGTGCCAGCGGTCCGGAGAATAATTCACCCCTCCACTTT. Translated: CASGPENNSPLHF.